The clone carrying this TCR beta chain has ten or more counts. The data derive from a study of T-cell reconstitution after alpha-beta-depleted transplantation in children. TCRbeta library preparation incorporated unique molecular identifiers. In TCRdb, the PCR reads were re-called with MiXCR into one record per CDR3 protein. Of a few hundred thousand distinct CDR3 sequences detected, around 10% appear once; the ten largest clones hold around 7.6%. The receptor comes from a boy under three years old with acute myeloid leukemia, due to receive a stem cell transplant. The starting material was PBMCs, obtained before TCRalphabeta/CD19-depleted stem cell transplant.

The CDR3 nucleotides read TGTGCCAGCAGCGTAGAGACTAGCGGGGAGGAAAACAATGAGCAGTTCTTC. It translates to CASSVETSGEENNEQFF. V is TRBV9 and J is TRBJ2-1, with TRBD2 matching over 11 bases. Germline assignment: CDR1 SGDLS and CDR2 YYNGEE. J lost 5 bases, V lost 0 bases, and 7 bases had no gene match. The CDR3 loop spans 17 amino acids.